This T cell receptor beta chain was identified in a study of T-cell reconstitution after alpha-beta-depleted transplantation in children. Regarding the study as a whole: About two months after transplant, alpha-beta T cells reportedly came from several hundred expanded graft clones. T-cell numbers and diversity, one year after transplant, stemmed largely from T cells that were newly produced. Some patients' high day-60 TCRbeta diversity was traced to surviving recipient T cells and thymic progenitors.

Germline V gene lookup returns CDR1 MNHEY and CDR2 SVGEGT. This CDR3 is 13 amino acids long. Between the trimmed V and J ends, which lost 4 bases and 7 bases, there was a span of 11 bases. Unique molecular identifiers were incorporated when the TCRbeta library was constructed. Each CDR3 protein gets one entry after TCRdb re-called the PCR reads with MiXCR. The data show approximately 980,000 distinct CDR3 sequences, with under 30% seen just once and 25% to 35% held by the top ten. This clonotype was counted between two and nine times. The antigen is not known. The sample here was PBMCs, mostly from graft donor cells, taken 360 days after TCRalphabeta/CD19-depleted stem cell transplant. The chain uses TRBV6-2 or TRBV6-3 and TRBJ2-1, with D unresolved. The TCR was taken from a boy under two years old who had a stem cell transplant for SCID, so the T cells may come from the graft donor. For the CDR3, the DNA is TGTGCCAGCAGTTTCAAGACTGATAATGAGCAGTTCTTC. It codes for CASSFKTDNEQFF.